The present T cell receptor beta chain was sequenced within a study of vaccination effects on CD4 cells after COVID-19. Across the whole study: Antigen-specific CD4+ T cells were first expanded with viral peptide pools by the ViraFEST assay and only then sequenced.

Study-level results: There was only 1 of 255 vaccine-induced clones in healthy vaccinees that cross-reacted with common cold coronaviruses.

With 4 bases removed from V and 0 bases from J, the gap between germline ends came to 16 bases. The V gene's germline CDR1 is SEHNR and CDR2 FQNEAQ (reference sequence). The CDR3 spans 16 residues. A word on this clone: Its target is not known.

An approximately 10-day culture period preceded the isolation of CD4+ T cells. Participants were vaccinated with two doses of either the BNT162b2 or mRNA-1273 vaccine. According to the study, vaccine recipients showed no prior SARS-CoV-2 infection and negative nucleocapsid antibodies. Replacing half the medium with IL-2 medium was done on days 3 and 7. TCRdb's table, derived via immunoSEQ multiplex PCR, lists solely in-frame clones and lacks some. The sample contains tens of thousands of clones, around two thirds of which appear only once. This specimen consisted of CD4+ T cells from PBMCs cultured without peptide, obtained after COVID-19 vaccination. The chain uses TRBV7-9 and TRBJ2-7; weak D call: TRBD1 (6 bases). This TCR was sampled from a human donor who received a COVID-19 vaccine. The CDR3 region is CASSSVLGHISYEQYF. The CDR3 DNA is TGTGCCAGCAGCTCCGTCCTGGGACACATCTCCTACGAGCAGTACTTC.